This T cell receptor (beta chain) was recorded in a study of cytomegalovirus exposure and HLA in healthy donors. Study conclusions and caveats: TCR beta chain V- and J-gene trimming was linked, in a later analysis, to a missense variant in DCLRE1C.

Comments on this clone: As yet, its antigen is unknown.

This PCR relied on a set of 60 Vbeta primers and 13 Jbeta primers. Assay used: immunoSEQ multiplex PCR; TCRdb lists only in-frame clones, some missing. Of about 180,000 clones listed, more than 80% are singletons. In germline, CDR1 is MNHNS, CDR2 SASEGT. The CDR3 extends over 14 amino acids. Trimming cost V 9 bases and J 5 bases; bases outside gene matches: 13. The rearrangement links TRBV6-1 to TRBJ2-7; 7 bases line up with TRBD2. Sequenced input: PBMCs. The TCR was taken from a woman between 18 and 29 years old in good health and CMV-seropositive. The chain's CDR3 is CASRSGTGGDEQYF. The CDR3 region has the DNA TGTGCCAGTAGATCAGGGACGGGGGGAGACGAGCAGTACTTC.